One T cell receptor (beta chain) is described in this entry. Repertoires were generated with immunoSEQ multiplex PCR, while TCRdb's copy carries only in-frame clones and drops some. In the table there are some 97,000 clones, more than 90% of which are singletons. This entry comes from a study of T cell changes during pregnancy in multiple sclerosis. This CDR3 is built from 15 residues. V gave up 4 bases and J gave up 6 bases; unmatched junction bases: 7. CDR1 is SGHRS and CDR2 is YFSETQ in the germline V gene. The specimen comprised peripheral blood, sampled in the second trimester of pregnancy. The sequence derives from a female donor with multiple sclerosis, enrolled in a pregnancy study. The gene calls are TRBV5-1 and TRBJ1-4, with 9 nucleotides matching TRBD1. The CDR3 DNA sequence: TGCGCCAGCAGCCTACAGGGGGCGCGAGATGAAAAACTGTTTTTT. The encoded protein is CASSLQGARDEKLFF.